This is a list of T cell receptor beta chains from one sample in a study of T-cell memory formation after mild COVID-19. TCRdb analysed the 5' RACE reads with MiXCR anew, one entry per CDR3 protein. In the table there are roughly 200,000 distinct CDR3 sequences, around 16% of which are singletons. Sample: PBMCs or a T cell subset sorted from them (not recorded which). The receptor set was obtained from an adult woman who had mild COVID-19 (a few samples of this study predate the infection). Cell type and time point are not known. CDR3s include the opening cysteine and the closing phenylalanine or tryptophan. The order of the fields is clone size, J gene, D gene, V gene, CDR3 DNA, CDR3 protein. D genes are given only for firm matches. Expanded clones are given a class, and other clones once, few, many or no size at all.

few TRBJ2-6 - TRBV10-2 TGCGCCAGCAGTGAACGGGGTAGCTCTGGGGCCAACGTCCTGACTTTC CASSERGSSGANVLTF
many TRBJ2-1 TRBD2 TRBV7-6 TGTGCCAGCAGCCTCGAGACTAGCGGGCGAAACAATGAGCAGTTCTTC CASSLETSGRNNEQFF
many TRBJ2-1 - TRBV5-1 TGCGCCAGCAGCTTGGGGGGCACGCGGGCCAGCTCCTACAATGAGCAGTTCTTC CASSLGGTRASSYNEQFF
- TRBJ2-2 - TRBV5-1 TGCGCCAGCAGACCTATTGACAGGTTTCGGACCGGGGAGCTGTTTTTT CASRPIDRFRTGELFF
few TRBJ2-3 TRBD2 TRBV6-6 TGTGCCAGCAGTTACTCCCATAAGACTAGCGGTAGCACAGATACGCAGTATTTT CASSYSHKTSGSTDTQYF
few TRBJ2-7 TRBD2 TRBV20-1 TGCAGTGTCTTGGGCGGGGGGAGCTCCTACGAGCAGTACTTC CSVLGGGSSYEQYF
- TRBJ2-3 - TRBV5-1 TGCGCCAGCAGCTTGCACAGCAGCACAGATACGCAGTATTTT CASSLHSSTDTQYF
- TRBJ1-2 - TRBV5-1 TGCGCCAGCACCCAGACAGGAAACTATGGCTACACCTTC CASTQTGNYGYTF
few TRBJ1-2 - TRBV24-1 TGTGCCACGTGGGGAGGCCCAGTAAATGGCTACACCTTC CATWGGPVNGYTF
- TRBJ2-5 - TRBV6-1 TGTGCCAGCAGTAGGCAGGGACTTGGTGAGACCCAGTACTTC CASSRQGLGETQYF
once TRBJ1-1 TRBD1 TRBV6-5 TGTGCCAGCAGAAGGTCGACAGGGGGCGGCACTGAAGCTTTCTTT CASRRSTGGGTEAFF
few TRBJ2-1 TRBD2 TRBV18 TGTGCCAGCTCACCAACCGGGACTAGCGGGAGAGACAATGAGCAGTTCTTC CASSPTGTSGRDNEQFF
many TRBJ2-2 - TRBV7-2 TGTGCCAGCAGCTTATCCGGGACGATCGCAAGGGGGACCGGGGAGCTGTTTTTT CASSLSGTIARGTGELFF
- TRBJ2-7 - TRBV6-5 TGTGCCAGCAGCCTGACACCAAGCGTGAGAAGCTACGAGCAGTACTTC CASSLTPSVRSYEQYF